This T cell receptor (beta chain) is drawn from a study of CD8 T cells in ankylosing spondylitis. Germline values: CDR1 DFQATT, CDR2 SNEGSKA (reference sequence). Trimming left V 3 bases short and J 4 bases short, with 5 bases between. The CDR3 extends over 11 amino acids. There are a few counts of this clonotype. TCRdb re-derived calls from the 5' RACE reads in MiXCR, one entry per CDR3 protein. The sample holds under 250,000 distinct CDR3 sequences, roughly 25% seen once. The sequence derives from a male donor with ankylosing spondylitis or in good health (not recorded which). The sample taken for sequencing was blood, either unsorted or a sorted T cell fraction (not recorded which). The V and J genes are TRBV20-1 and TRBJ2-3; D gene ambiguous. The CDR3 nucleotides read TGCAGTGCTAGGTTTTCAGATACGCAGTATTTT. Residues: CSARFSDTQYF.